The sequence of this TCR beta chain was determined in a study of blood T cells in healthy people across ages. Then a second PCR, running roughly 7 to 11 cycles, was carried out with a sample-barcoded 5' primer and a J-beta primer mix. Each cDNA was tagged by a template-switch adaptor containing 12 random nucleotides. The yield of each sample was at least 2.5 million CDR3-containing paired-end reads. Each CDR3 protein is one row after TCRdb ran MiXCR on the 5' RACE reads. Found here are 780,000 or so distinct CDR3 sequences, just over 55% of them singletons; the top ten hold 25% to 30%. Germline assignment: CDR1 SGHRS and CDR2 YFSETQ. V was pared by 4 bases and J by 5 bases, with 7 bases of the junction left unmatched. The CDR3 length is 14 residues.

The chain is built from TRBV5-1 and TRBJ2-5, with 8 nucleotides matching TRBD1. The sample taken for sequencing was blood. The source is a man between 40 and 49 years old in good health. The CDR3 protein is CASSPRTGLETQYF. The CDR3 DNA reads as TGCGCCAGCAGCCCTCGGACAGGGCTTGAGACCCAGTACTTC.